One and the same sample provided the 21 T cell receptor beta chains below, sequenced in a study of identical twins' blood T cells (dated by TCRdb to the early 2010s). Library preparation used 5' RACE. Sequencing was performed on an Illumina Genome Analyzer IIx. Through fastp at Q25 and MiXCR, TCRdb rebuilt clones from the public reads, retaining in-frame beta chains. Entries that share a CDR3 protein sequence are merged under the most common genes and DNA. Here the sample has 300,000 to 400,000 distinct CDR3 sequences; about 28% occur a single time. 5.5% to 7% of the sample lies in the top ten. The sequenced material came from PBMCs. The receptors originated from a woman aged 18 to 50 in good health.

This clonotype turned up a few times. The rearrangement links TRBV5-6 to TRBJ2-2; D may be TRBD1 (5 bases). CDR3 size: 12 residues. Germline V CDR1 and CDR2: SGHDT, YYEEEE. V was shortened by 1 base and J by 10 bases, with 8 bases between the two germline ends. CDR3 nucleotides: TGTGCCAGCAGCTTGCTCGGACAGGAGCTGTTTTTT. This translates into CASSLLGQELFF.

This chain's CDR3 is CASSLYGQPVNAEAFF. As DNA, the CDR3 is TGCGCCAGCAGCTTGTACGGACAGCCAGTAAACGCTGAAGCTTTCTTT. The gene calls are TRBV5-1 and TRBJ1-1, with a weak D call TRBD1 (6 bases). The germline CDR1 and CDR2 sequences are SGHRS and YFSETQ. The V and J ends lost 1 base and 6 bases respectively, with 19 bases between them. The CDR3 runs 16 residues.

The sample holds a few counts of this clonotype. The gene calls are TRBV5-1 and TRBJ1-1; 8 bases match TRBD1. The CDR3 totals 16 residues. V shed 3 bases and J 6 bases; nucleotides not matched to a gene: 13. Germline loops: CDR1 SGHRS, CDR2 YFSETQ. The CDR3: CASSSTGGGHEAEAFF. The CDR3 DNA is TGCGCCAGCAGCTCTACAGGGGGTGGACATGAGGCTGAAGCTTTCTTT.

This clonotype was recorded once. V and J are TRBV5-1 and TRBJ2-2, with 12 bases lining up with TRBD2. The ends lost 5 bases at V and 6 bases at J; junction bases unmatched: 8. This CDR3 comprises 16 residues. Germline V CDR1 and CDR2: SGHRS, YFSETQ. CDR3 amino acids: CASSLRLAGASGELFF. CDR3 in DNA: TGCGCCAGCAGTCTCAGACTAGCGGGGGCTTCCGGGGAGCTGTTTTTT.

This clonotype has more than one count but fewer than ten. CDR3 nucleotides: TGTGCCAGCAGCCCGGGACCTTCAAATGAAGCTTTCTTT. Translating gives CASSPGPSNEAFF. The chain employs TRBV7-2 and TRBJ1-1, with D perhaps matching TRBD1 (5 bases). The germline V gene encodes CDR1 SGHTA and CDR2 FQGNSA. With 5 bases removed from V and 7 bases from J, the gap between germline ends came to 14 bases. The CDR3 loop spans 13 amino acids.

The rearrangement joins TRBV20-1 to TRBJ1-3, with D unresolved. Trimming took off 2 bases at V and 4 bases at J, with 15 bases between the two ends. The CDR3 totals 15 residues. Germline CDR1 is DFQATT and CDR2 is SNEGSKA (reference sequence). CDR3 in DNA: TGCAGTGCTAGAAAAGAATTGGGGAGAGGAAACACCATATATTTT. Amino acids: CSARKELGRGNTIYF.

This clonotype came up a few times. CDR3 residues: CSASRGDGYTF. CDR3 bases: TGCAGTGCTAGCAGGGGAGATGGCTACACCTTC. The chain couples TRBV20-1 to TRBJ1-2, with TRBD1 as a possible D gene (6 bases). V was clipped by 3 bases and J by 6 bases, with 8 bases between them. The CDR3 covers 11 residues. The germline V gene has CDR1 DFQATT and CDR2 SNEGSKA (reference sequence).

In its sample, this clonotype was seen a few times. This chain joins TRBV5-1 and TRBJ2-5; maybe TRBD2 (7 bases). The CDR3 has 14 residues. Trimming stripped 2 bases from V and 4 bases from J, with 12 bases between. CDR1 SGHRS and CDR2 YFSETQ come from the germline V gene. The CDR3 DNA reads TGCGCCAGCAGCTTTGAGGGGGGGAGAGAGACCCAGTACTTC. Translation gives CASSFEGGRETQYF.

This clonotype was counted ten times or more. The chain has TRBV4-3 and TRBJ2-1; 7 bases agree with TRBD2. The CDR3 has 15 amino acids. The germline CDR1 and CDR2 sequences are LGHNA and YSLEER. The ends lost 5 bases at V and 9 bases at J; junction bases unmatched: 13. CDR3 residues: CASSNRDYIGGEQFF. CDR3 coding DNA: TGCGCCAGCAGCAACCGGGACTATATCGGCGGTGAGCAGTTCTTC.

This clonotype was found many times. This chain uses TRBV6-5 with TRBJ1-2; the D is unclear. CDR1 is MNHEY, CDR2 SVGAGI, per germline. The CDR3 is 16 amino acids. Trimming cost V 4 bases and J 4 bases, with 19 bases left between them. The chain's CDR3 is CASSLGIGAPGYGYTF. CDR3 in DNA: TGTGCCAGCAGTTTAGGGATAGGTGCCCCTGGCTATGGCTACACCTTC.

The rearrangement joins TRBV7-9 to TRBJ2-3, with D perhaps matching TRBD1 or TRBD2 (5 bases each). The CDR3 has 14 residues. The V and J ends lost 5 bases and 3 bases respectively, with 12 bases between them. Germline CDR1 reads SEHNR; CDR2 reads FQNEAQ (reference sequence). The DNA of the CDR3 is TGTGCCAGCAGCCAGGGACGAGTAACAGATACGCAGTATTTT. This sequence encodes CASSQGRVTDTQYF.

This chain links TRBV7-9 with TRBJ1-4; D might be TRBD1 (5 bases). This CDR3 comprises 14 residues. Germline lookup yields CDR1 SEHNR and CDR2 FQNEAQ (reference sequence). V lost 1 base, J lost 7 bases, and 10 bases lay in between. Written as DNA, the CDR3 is TGTGCCAGCAGCTTAGTGGGGGTCGGTGAAAAACTGTTTTTT. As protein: CASSLVGVGEKLFF.

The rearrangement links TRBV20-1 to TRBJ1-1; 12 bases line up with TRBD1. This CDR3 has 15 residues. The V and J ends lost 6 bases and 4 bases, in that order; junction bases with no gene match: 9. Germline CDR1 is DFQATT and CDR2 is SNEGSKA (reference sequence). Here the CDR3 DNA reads TGCAGTGCGCCACCGGGGACAGGGGGCATCACTGAAGCTTTCTTT. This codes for CSAPPGTGGITEAFF.

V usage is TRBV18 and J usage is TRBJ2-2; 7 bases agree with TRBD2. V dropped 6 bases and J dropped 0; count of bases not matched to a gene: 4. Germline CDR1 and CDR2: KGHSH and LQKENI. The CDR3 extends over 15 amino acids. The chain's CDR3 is CASSKGGPNTGELFF. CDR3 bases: TGTGCCAGCTCTAAGGGAGGGCCGAACACCGGGGAGCTGTTTTTT.

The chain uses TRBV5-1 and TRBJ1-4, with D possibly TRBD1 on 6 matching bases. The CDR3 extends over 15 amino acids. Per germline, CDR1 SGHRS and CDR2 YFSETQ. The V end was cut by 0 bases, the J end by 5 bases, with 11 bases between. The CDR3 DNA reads TGCGCCAGCAGCTTGGGACAGGTCCCCAATGAAAAACTGTTTTTT. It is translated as CASSLGQVPNEKLFF. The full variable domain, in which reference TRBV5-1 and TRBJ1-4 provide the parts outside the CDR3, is KAGVTQTPRYLIKTRGQQVTLSCSPISGHRSVSWYQQTPGQGLQFLFEYFSETQRNKGNFPGRFSGRQFSNSRSEMNVSTLELGDSALYLCASSLGQVPNEKLFFGSGTQLSVL.

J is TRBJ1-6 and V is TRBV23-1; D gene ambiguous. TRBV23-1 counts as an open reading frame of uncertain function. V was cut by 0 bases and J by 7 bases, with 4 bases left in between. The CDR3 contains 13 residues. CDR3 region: CASSQSLNSPLHF. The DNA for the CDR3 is TGCGCCAGCAGTCAATCGTTGAATTCACCCCTCCACTTT.

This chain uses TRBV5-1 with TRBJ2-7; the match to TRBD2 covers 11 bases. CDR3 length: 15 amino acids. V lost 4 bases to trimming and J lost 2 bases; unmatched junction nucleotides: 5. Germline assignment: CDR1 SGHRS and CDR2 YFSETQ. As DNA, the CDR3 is TGCGCCAGCAGCAGAACTAGCGGGGGAGCCTACGAGCAGTACTTC. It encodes CASSRTSGGAYEQYF.

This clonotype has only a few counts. The CDR3 coding sequence is TGTGCTAGTGGTTTGGGACACGGGGCAGATACGCAGTATTTT. It yields the protein CASGLGHGADTQYF. The genes are TRBV12-5 and TRBJ2-3; D may be TRBD2 (5 bases). This CDR3 is 14 amino acids long. From germline, CDR1 is LGHNT and CDR2 FRNRAP. Trimming left V 1 base short and J 4 bases short, with 9 bases between.

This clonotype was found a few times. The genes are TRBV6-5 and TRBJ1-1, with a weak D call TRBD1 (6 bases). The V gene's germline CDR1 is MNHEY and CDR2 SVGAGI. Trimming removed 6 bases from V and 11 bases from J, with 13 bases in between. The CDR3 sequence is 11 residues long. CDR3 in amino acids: CASRTQGRAFF. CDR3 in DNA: TGTGCCAGCAGAACACAGGGTAGGGCTTTCTTT.

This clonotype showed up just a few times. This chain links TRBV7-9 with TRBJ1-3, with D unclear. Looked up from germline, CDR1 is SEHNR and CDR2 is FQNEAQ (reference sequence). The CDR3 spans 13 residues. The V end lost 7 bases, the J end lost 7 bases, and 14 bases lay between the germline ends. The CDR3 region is CASNEGRRNTIYF. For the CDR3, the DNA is TGTGCCAGCAACGAAGGGAGAAGGAACACCATATATTTT.

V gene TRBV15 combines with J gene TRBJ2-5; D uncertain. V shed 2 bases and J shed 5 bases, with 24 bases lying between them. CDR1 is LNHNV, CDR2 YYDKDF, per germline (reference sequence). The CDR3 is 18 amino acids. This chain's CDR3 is CATSRHRTTKTQLETQYF. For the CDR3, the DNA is TGTGCCACCAGCAGACACCGGACCACCAAAACACAGCTGGAGACCCAGTACTTC.